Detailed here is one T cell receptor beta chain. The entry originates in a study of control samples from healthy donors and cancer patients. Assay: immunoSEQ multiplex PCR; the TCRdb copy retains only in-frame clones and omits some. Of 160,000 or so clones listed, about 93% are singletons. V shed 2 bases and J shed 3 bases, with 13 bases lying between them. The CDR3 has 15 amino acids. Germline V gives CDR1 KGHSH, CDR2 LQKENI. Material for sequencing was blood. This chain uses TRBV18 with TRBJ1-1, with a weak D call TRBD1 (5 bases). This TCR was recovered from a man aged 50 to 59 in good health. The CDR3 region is CASSPTWGRDTEAFF. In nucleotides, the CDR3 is TGTGCCAGCTCACCAACTTGGGGACGTGACACTGAAGCTTTCTTT.